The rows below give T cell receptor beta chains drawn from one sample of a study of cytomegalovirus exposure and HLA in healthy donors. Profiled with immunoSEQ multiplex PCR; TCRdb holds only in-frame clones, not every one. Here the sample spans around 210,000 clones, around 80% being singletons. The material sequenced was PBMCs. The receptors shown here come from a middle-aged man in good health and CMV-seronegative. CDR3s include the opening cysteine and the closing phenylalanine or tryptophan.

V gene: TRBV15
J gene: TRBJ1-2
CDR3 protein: CATSSGAGGARNF

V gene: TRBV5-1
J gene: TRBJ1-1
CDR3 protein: CASSLDLAGGAFF

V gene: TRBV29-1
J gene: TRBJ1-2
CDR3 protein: CSVEPAQGQGYTF

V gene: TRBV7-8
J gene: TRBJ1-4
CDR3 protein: CASGLRIGELFF

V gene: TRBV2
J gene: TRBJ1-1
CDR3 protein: CALGGNTEAFF

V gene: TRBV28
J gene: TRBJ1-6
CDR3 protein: CASTPGNNSPLHF

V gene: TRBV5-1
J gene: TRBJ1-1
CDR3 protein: CASSLVGGMNTEAFF

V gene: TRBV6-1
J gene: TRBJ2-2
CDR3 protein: CASSARDSPWRTGELFF

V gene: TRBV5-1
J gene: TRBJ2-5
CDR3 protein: CASSVGQRETQYF

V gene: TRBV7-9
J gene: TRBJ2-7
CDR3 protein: CASSGTGAYEQYF

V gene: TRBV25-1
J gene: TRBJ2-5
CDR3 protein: CASSDRGMYQETQYF

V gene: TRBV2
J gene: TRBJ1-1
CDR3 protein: CASITDRGKGTEAFF

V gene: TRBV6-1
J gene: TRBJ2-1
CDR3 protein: CASREAGTGYNEQFF

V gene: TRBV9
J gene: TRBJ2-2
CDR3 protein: CASSGGTGGFTGELFF

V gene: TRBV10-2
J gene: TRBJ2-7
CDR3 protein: CASNTGTSYEQYF

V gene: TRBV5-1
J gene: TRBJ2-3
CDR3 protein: CASSYLAGEDTQYF

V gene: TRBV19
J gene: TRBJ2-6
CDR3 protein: CAAGTSASGANVLTF

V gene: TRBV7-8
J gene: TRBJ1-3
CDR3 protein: CASSLRTGAYSGNTIYF

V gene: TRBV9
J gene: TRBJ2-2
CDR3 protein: CASSVRLAGANTGELFF

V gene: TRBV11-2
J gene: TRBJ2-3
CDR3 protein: CASSSRLTTDTQYF

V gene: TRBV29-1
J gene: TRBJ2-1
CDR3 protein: CSGTGKGHNEQFF

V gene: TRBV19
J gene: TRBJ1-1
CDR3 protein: CASSIRPGTGANTEAFF

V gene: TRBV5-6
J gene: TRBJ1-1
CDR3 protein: CASSLGTGYTEAFF

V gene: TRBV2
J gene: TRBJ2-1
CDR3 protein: CASGGGGSYNEQFF